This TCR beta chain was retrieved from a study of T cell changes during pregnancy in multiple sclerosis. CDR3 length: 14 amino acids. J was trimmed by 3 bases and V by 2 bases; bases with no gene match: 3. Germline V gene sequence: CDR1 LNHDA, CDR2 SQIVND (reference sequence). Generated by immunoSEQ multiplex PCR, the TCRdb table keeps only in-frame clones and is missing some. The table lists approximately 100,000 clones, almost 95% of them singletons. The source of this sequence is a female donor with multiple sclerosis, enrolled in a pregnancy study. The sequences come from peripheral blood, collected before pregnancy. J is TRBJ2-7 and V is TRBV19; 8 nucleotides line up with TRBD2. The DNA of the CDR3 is TGTGCCAGTAGTATAATAGCGGGGAACTACGAGCAGTACTTC. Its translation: CASSIIAGNYEQYF.